Listed here is a single T cell receptor (beta chain). Antigen unknown. The assay ran at deep level. Data came from immunoSEQ multiplex PCR; TCRdb stores just in-frame clones and leaves some out. The table shows about 800,000 clones, with approximately 97% occurring only once. V was cut by 7 bases and J by 7 bases, with 8 bases left in between. CDR3 length: 11 amino acids. Germline assignment: CDR1 ENHRY and CDR2 SYGVKD. As defined, naive CD8 cells were CD45RO-negative and positively selected for CCR7, with terminally differentiated effector memory CD45RA+ cells excluded. The entry originates in a study of shared clonotypes between healthy human individuals. Study conclusions and caveats: Few donors restricted represented genetic and exposure-history diversity. It was the non-shared clonotypes that had lower generation probabilities than clonotypes shared by all four donors. Sharing across a few donors was seen in 5% to 5.5% of naive CD4 clonotypes.

The sequenced sample was naive CD8+ T cells sorted from blood. The chain links TRBV10-3 to TRBJ2-1; no reliable D call. This receptor was taken from a man younger than 45 in good health. CDR3 sequence: CAIKDGNEQFF. CDR3 DNA sequence: TGTGCCATCAAGGATGGGAATGAGCAGTTCTTC.